Following are 2 T cell receptor beta chains from one sample sequenced in a study of blood T cell repertoires in COVID-19 (dated by TCRdb to about 2020). Library preparation employed the immunoSEQ multiplex PCR assay. In its TCRdb copy, this immuneACCESS table keeps in-frame sequences only and misses some clones. Where compared with another copy, unresolved V genes explain less than half of these, and the others have no known cause. Recorded for this sample are more than 85,000 clones; roughly 80% of them occurred a single time. Of the sample, 15% to 17% falls within the top ten clones. The specimen sequenced was peripheral blood. These receptors were obtained from an elderly woman with acute or convalescent COVID-19.

The chain has TRBV7-2 and TRBJ2-1, with a tentative D call TRBD2 (6 bases). The CDR3 covers 13 residues. Trimming cost V 6 bases and J 7 bases, with 13 bases left between them. Per the germline V gene, CDR1 is SGHTA and CDR2 is FQGNSA. CDR3 in amino acids: CASRSNGGNEQFF. The CDR3 region has the DNA TGTGCCAGCAGATCAAACGGGGGAAATGAGCAGTTCTTC.

The chain uses TRBV5-4 and TRBJ2-1, with 11 positions matching TRBD2. CDR1 is SGHNT and CDR2 is YYREEE in the germline V gene (reference sequence). V dropped 0 bases and J dropped 4; count of bases not matched to a gene: 3. The CDR3 length is 16 residues. This chain's CDR3 is CASSLGGLAAYNEQFF. As DNA, the CDR3 is TGTGCCAGCAGCTTGGGGGGACTAGCGGCTTACAATGAGCAGTTCTTC.